Listed below are T cell receptor beta chains from one sample, sequenced in a study of blood T cell repertoires in COVID-19. TCRdb keeps only in-frame clones here, not all; method: immunoSEQ multiplex PCR. The table includes over 200,000 clones, 85% to 90% detected once. Sequencing input: peripheral blood. The receptor set was obtained from a man aged 25 to 40 with COVID-19, enrolled during active disease. The conserved cysteine and the conserved F or W are not part of the CDR3 here. Clone size is given for some rows only: seen once, a few or many times, or a class if the clone is expanded.

clone_size	v_call	j_call	cdr3_aa
NA	TRBV19	TRBJ2-1	ASSKTGGGSYNEQF
once	TRBV6-2/TRBV6-3	TRBJ2-1	ASSYASSGGLAYEQF
NA	TRBV7-2	TRBJ1-1	ASSLERGRTEAF
NA	TRBV4-1	TRBJ2-6	ASSQEIDRRPLANVLT
NA	TRBV7-3	TRBJ2-1	ASSLTDRGAYNEQF
NA	TRBV19	TRBJ1-6	ASADGRGAVSPLH
NA	TRBV6-1	TRBJ2-7	ASSDWTGGLVEQY
NA	TRBV7-8	TRBJ2-2	ASSYRTGLSTGELF
NA	TRBV7-3	TRBJ2-1	ASSLGTSGYNEQF
NA	TRBV3-1/TRBV3-2	TRBJ2-7	ASSQALQGYREQY
NA	TRBV12-2	TRBJ2-7	ASRSGTGGLFSYEQY
NA	TRBV5-6	TRBJ1-2	ASSLWAGGRYGYT
NA	TRBV30	TRBJ2-2	AWKGLAGANTGELF
NA	TRBV10-1	TRBJ2-7	ATLPPGQDSYEQY
NA	TRBV23-1	TRBJ2-7	ASGNRDLPSYEQY
NA	TRBV23-1	TRBJ2-5	ASSQPPGTEYQETQY
NA	TRBV27	TRBJ1-4	ASRQGAREKLF
NA	TRBV30	TRBJ1-5	AWSPQGGQPQH
NA	TRBV19	TRBJ1-4	ASQGGLEKLF
once	TRBV7-2	TRBJ2-1	ASRPPGLIGEQF
NA	TRBV5-1	TRBJ1-1	ASSLGVATMNTEAF
NA	TRBV11-3	TRBJ2-2	ASSLGRGTGELF
NA	TRBV6-5	TRBJ1-2	ASSQGPETGYT
NA	TRBV13	TRBJ2-2	ASSLTTGRHTGELF
NA	TRBV19	TRBJ2-7	ASSMAQGWPAEQY
NA	TRBV5-1	TRBJ2-1	ASSFGSAAYNEQF
NA	TRBV20-1	TRBJ1-2	SANGGYGYT
NA	TRBV7-3	TRBJ1-1	ASSLTRDTEAF
NA	TRBV4-1	TRBJ2-1	ASSQGRTVSYNEQF
few	TRBV28	TRBJ2-7	ASRRGTGSYEQY